The present T cell receptor gamma chain was sequenced within a study of gamma delta lymphoproliferative disorders and STAT genes (dated by TCRdb to 2017 to 2018). Study-level background: Among the 9 sequenced Tgammadelta LGLL patients, 4 had symptomatic disease and 5 had an indolent course. Gamma-chain libraries were prepared from at least 50 ng of genomic DNA using the LymphoTrack Dx TCRG Assay. Delta-chain libraries followed the EuroClonality-NGS working group standard operating procedure, because no corresponding Invivoscribe delta assay was available. Within a larger immunophenotypic and STAT-mutation study, TCR gamma and delta CDR3 repertoires were profiled by deep sequencing in Tgammadelta lymphoproliferative disease patients and healthy controls. The TCR-sequenced pilot group comprised several Tgammadelta large granular lymphocyte leukemia patients and 2 hepatosplenic T-cell lymphoma patients. A couple of gamma-chain samples and all delta-chain samples were sequenced twice to confirm results.

Study-wide findings and limitations: Almost every major gamma and delta clonotype in patients was public, meaning shared with at least one healthy donor, and only two gamma clonotypes were private to disease. The authors noted that NGS specificity may be reduced at low frequencies, so the public or private nature of leukemic clones needs confirmation. Vgamma9-JgammaP and Vdelta2-Ddelta3-Jdelta1 rearrangements dominated major clones in indolent patients but were absent in symptomatic patients, who used less common gene combinations. When whole repertoires were clustered, patient gamma repertoires were grouped separately from healthy controls, whereas no separation between groups was observed for delta repertoires. T cells in controls likely covered a range of maturation stages, whereas leukemic cells were skewed toward terminal effectors, which could potentially limit comparisons between patients and controls.

TCR sequencing was performed on genomic DNA from peripheral blood mononuclear cells isolated from patients and controls. The sequenced patients had a median age of about 65 years and comprised a few males and six or seven females. Patients were recruited at a single hematology unit in Padova, Italy, and were reclassified according to 2017 WHO criteria for T-LGLL or HSTCL. Every patient sample was obtained either before therapy or while the patient was off therapy. Both library preparation methods relied on multiplex PCR with primers aimed at conserved V and J regions of the TCR genes. Amplicons were purified, pooled and sequenced on an Illumina MiSeq platform. In the source study's methods: V(D)J alignment, clonotype assembly and translation were done with MiXCR, while functionality assessment and CDR3 repertoire analyses were done with VDJtools. CDR3 was defined according to IMGT, and analyses were limited to productive sequences using functional genes, with ORF genes and pseudogenes excluded. A custom Python script was used to search all patients and controls for identical amino acid CDR3s of major clonotypes (frequency >=5%). A one-sided non-parametric Wilcoxon test was used to compare clonotype frequencies between patients and controls. TCRdb recomputed clones from the public reads with CATT; identical DNA rows were then combined. In this record, the V and J calls reflect TCRdb's handling and not the investigators' own analysis. This sample holds roughly 1,400 gamma-chain clones; less than 9.5% were observed only once. The ten largest account for approximately 50% of the sample.

CDR3 length: 14 amino acids, cysteine to phenylalanine. Only CDR3 DNA remains: 42 bases, in frame from the first base. Via the germline V gene (reference sequence), CDR1 is GITISATS and CDR2 ISYDGTV. Ends trimmed: V by 2 bases, J by 3 bases; bases unmatched to a gene: 7. This clone was seen only a few times. Its antigen target is currently unknown. No qualities accompany the bases; no much larger clone lies one base away. The chain is made from TRGV9 and TRGJ1 or TRGJ2. TCRdb does not report a J gene; here it was assigned by matching the DNA to germline references. The specimen was blood. The clonotype comes from a human donor with gamma-delta T-cell large granular lymphocyte leukemia. At the DNA level, the sequence is TGTGCCTTGTGGGAGGGGGGGGTTTATTATAAGAAACTCTTT. The translation is CALWEGGVYYKKLF.